This T cell receptor beta chain was obtained from a study of blood T cell repertoires in COVID-19 (dated by TCRdb to the early 2020s). Notes on the research overall: Collaborator samples came from the United States, Italy and Spain and covered acute and convalescent phases of COVID-19. A freely available public database, intended as a resource for researchers studying the immune response to SARS-CoV-2, is where the repertoires were released. Subjects who had been exposed to COVID-19, were actively infected with it, or had recovered from it provided the deeply sampled blood TCRbeta repertoires that made up the dataset. The material from the prospective study consisted of cDNA or gDNA derived from T cells, B-cell-depleted T cells, or PBMCs. Where available, HLA class I and class II types were taken from metadata supplied by the sample provider and were not determined by assay-based typing. Sample metadata almost always included a de-identified subject ID, COVID-19 status, age in years and sex. Samples were obtained from the ongoing ImmuneRACE study (first 160 participants) and from over 1,000 subjects provided by 6 global collaborators. Here is what the overall study found, with its caveats: How much clinical and demographic metadata was included differed by source and by participant, and the metadata was provided uncurated.

Another Seattle source contributed samples from volunteer blood donors who had recovered from COVID-19. The collaborating institutions used their own protocols to collect whole blood in K2EDTA tubes. For TCRbeta analysis, collaborator samples were shipped as frozen whole blood, as isolated PBMCs, or as DNA extracted from either sample type. TCRbeta CDR3 regions were amplified from genomic DNA using the immunoSEQ Assay, a bias-controlled multiplex PCR. As for the authors' bioinformatics: The number of nucleated cells in each sample was estimated by amplification of reference gene primers within the assay. To quantify the absolute abundance of each unique TCRbeta CDR3 rearrangement, sequence reads were collapsed and filtered. For each sample, productive Simpson clonality was calculated by taking the square root of Simpson's diversity index across productive rearrangements. TCRdb retrieved this table from immuneACCESS and kept in-frame rearrangements only. Not all clones are present; in checked studies, unresolved V genes account for under half, and no reason is known for the remainder. The V and J calls and clone size were taken over from that table, and D and trimming were inferred from the DNA. This sample comprises roughly 150,000 clones, 60% to 80% of them detected only once. The ten largest account for roughly 11% of the sample.

In regard to this clone: There is no known antigen for this receptor. Within one base of it there is no much larger clone, and no base qualities were kept.

The junction shows trimming of 0 bases on V and 2 bases on J, plus 13 bases between the germline ends. The CDR3 covers 16 residues, taking in both the cysteine and the phenylalanine. CDR3 DNA only is kept here, 48 bases in frame from base 1. As encoded in the germline V gene, CDR1 is SGDLS while CDR2 is YYNGEE. Recombination linked TRBV9 to TRBJ2-3; TRBD2 could be the D gene, as 6 bases match. The TCR was taken from a man in his sixties who had recovered from COVID-19. The material sequenced was peripheral blood. The CDR3 has the sequence CASSVEGGIFTDTQYF. The nucleotide sequence is given as TGTGCCAGCAGCGTAGAAGGAGGGATATTCACAGATACGCAGTATTTT.